The clone carrying this T cell receptor beta chain was counted at least ten times. What it binds is unknown. CDR3 regions of TCR beta were amplified from RNA transcripts. The library came from an HTBI-primed first-round RT-PCR and a second-round multiplex PCR. MiXCR, run by TCRdb on the multiplex PCR reads, gives a single entry per CDR3 protein. Here the sample spans fewer than 600,000 distinct CDR3 sequences, approximately 15% being singletons. The data were obtained in a study of Graves' ophthalmopathy and Graves' hyperthyroidism. Notes on the study in general: Prediction of ophthalmopathy progression reached 70.59% sensitivity and 72.22% specificity. Blood was where most expanded thyroid clonotypes above 0.001 frequency also turned up.

Germline V gives CDR1 PRHDT, CDR2 FYEKMQ (reference sequence). J was trimmed by 2 bases and V by 0 bases; bases with no gene match: 3. There are 16 residues in the CDR3. The chain employs TRBV13 and TRBJ2-5; 10 positions match TRBD2. Sequenced material: blood. The receptor's source is a woman under 40 with Graves' ophthalmopathy. CDR3 nucleotides: TGTGCCAGCAGCTTAGGGCTAGCGGGGGAGCAAGAGACCCAGTACTTC. This translates into CASSLGLAGEQETQYF. Combining the CDR3 with reference TRBV13 and TRBJ2-5 gives the whole variable domain AAGVIQSPRHLIKEKRETATLKCYPIPRHDTVYWYQQGPGQDPQFLISFYEKMQSDKGSIPDRFSAQQFSDYHSELNMSSLELGDSALYFCASSLGLAGEQETQYFGPGTRLLVL.